This TCR beta chain was found in a study of blood T cell repertoires in COVID-19. Study in general: Researchers got acute and convalescent COVID-19 samples from the United States, Italy and Spain.

Regarding this clone: Germline and junction disagree at one end, which may indicate a read error.

Only in-frame clones appear in the TCRdb table, and some are missing; sequencing was by immunoSEQ multiplex PCR. The sample has roughly 500,000 clones; approximately 87% are singletons. Participant ages covered 18 to 89 years across 25 or so US areas. In assigning cohorts, the study relied on participant-reported clinical history. Donors of Cohort 3 who recovered were those that had two negative PCRs, clearance, or symptom resolution. Sample: PBMCs or T cells enriched from blood (not recorded which). This TCR came from a woman aged 40 to 49 who had recovered from COVID-19.

The CDR3 is CASTLLAGGSYEQYF. CDR3 in DNA: TGTGCCAGCACCTTACTAGCGGGAGGCTCCTACGAGCAGTACTTC. The gene calls are TRBV11-3 and TRBJ2-7; TRBD2 matches 12 bases. CDR1 SGHNT and CDR2 YENEEA come from the germline V gene. This CDR3 has 15 residues.